This T cell receptor (beta chain) appears in the sequencing data of a study of identical twins. Via MiXCR, TCRdb re-called the 5' RACE reads, giving one row per CDR3 protein. The table records roughly 750,000 distinct CDR3 sequences, 21% of them present only once. A further study also used this sample, focusing on T cells expressing NK-cell markers.

The sample consisted of PBMCs. This TCR was sampled from a woman aged 18 to 35 in good health.

The CDR3 reads CSAIKGRGADTQYF. CDR3 bases: TGCAGTGCTATTAAAGGCCGAGGAGCAGATACGCAGTATTTT. The V gene is TRBV20-1, the J gene TRBJ2-3; D is unresolved. The germline CDR1 and CDR2 sequences are DFQATT and SNEGSKA (reference sequence). The V gene lost 4 bases and the J gene lost 4 bases, with 15 bases spanning the gap. The CDR3 loop spans 14 amino acids.